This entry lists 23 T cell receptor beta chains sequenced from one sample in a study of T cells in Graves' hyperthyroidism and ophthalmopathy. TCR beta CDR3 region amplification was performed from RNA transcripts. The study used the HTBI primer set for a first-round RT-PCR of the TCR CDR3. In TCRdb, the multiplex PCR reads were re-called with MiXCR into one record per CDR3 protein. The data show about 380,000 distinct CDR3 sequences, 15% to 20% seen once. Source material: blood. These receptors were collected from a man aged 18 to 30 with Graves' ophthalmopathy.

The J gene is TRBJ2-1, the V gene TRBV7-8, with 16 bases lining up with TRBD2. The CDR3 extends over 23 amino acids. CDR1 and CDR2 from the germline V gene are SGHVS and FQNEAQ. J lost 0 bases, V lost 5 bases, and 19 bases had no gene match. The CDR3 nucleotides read TGTGCCAGCAGCCGAACAACCGGGACTAGCGGGGGGGCCCTTTTTAGCTCCTACAATGAGCAGTTCTTC. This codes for CASSRTTGTSGGALFSSYNEQFF.

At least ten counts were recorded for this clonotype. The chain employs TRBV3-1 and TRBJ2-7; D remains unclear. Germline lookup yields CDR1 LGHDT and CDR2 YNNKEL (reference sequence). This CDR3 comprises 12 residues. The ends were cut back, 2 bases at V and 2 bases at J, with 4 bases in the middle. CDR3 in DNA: TGTGCCAGCAGCCAAACCCCCTACGAGCAGTACTTC. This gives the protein CASSQTPYEQYF.

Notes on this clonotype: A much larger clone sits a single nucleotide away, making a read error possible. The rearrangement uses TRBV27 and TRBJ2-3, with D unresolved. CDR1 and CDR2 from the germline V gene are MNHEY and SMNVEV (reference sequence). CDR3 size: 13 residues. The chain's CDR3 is CANSFPPLYTQYF. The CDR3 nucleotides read TGTGCCAACAGTTTTCCGCCGCTATATACGCAGTATTTT.

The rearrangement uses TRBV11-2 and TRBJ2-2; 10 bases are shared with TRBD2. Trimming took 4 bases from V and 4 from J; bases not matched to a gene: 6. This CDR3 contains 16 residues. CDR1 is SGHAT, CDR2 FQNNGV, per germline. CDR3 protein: CASSSRSGGSTGELFF. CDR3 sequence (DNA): TGTGCCAGCAGCTCCCGTAGCGGGGGGAGCACCGGGGAGCTGTTTTTT.

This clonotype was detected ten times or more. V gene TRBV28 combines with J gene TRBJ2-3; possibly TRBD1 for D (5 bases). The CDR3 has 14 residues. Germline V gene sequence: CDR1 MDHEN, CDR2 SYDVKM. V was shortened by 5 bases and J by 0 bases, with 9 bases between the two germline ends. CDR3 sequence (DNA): TGTGCCAGCAGTACAGGTACTAGCACAGATACGCAGTATTTT. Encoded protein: CASSTGTSTDTQYF.

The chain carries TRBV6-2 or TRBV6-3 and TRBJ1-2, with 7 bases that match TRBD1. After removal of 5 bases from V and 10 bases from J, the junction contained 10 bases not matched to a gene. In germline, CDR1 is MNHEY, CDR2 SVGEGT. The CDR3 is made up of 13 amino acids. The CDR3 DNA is TGTGCCAGCAGTCCGACAGGGAAATGGGTCTACACCTTC. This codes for CASSPTGKWVYTF.

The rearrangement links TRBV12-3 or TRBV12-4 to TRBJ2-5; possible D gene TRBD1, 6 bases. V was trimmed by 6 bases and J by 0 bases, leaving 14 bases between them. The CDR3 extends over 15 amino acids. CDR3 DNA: TGTGCCAGCAGACCCGGCACAGGGTACCAAGAGACCCAGTACTTC. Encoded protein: CASRPGTGYQETQYF.

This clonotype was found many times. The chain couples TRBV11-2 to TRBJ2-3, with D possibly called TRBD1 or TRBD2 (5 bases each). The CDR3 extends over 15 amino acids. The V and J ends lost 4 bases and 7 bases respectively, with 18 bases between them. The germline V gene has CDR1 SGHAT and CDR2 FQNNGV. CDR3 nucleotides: TGTGCCAGCAGCTCCGGACGGGGTAGGGGTAATACGCAGTATTTT. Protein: CASSSGRGRGNTQYF. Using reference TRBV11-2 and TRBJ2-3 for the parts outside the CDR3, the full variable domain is EAGVAQSPRYKIIEKRQSVAFWCNPISGHATLYWYQQILGQGPKLLIQFQNNGVVDDSQLPKDRFSAERLKGVDSTLKIQPAKLEDSAVYLCASSSGRGRGNTQYFGPGTRLTVL.

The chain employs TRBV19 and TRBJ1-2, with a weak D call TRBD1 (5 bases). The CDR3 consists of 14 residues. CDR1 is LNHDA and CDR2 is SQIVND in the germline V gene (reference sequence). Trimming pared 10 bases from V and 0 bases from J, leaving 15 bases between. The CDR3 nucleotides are TGTGCCACCAACCGGGACTCCCCTAACTATGGCTACACCTTC. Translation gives CATNRDSPNYGYTF.

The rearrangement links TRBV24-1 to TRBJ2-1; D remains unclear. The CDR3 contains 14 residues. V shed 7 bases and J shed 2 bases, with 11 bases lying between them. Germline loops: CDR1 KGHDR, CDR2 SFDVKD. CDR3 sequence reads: CATRPVGTYNEQFF. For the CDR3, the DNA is TGTGCCACCAGACCGGTAGGCACCTACAATGAGCAGTTCTTC.

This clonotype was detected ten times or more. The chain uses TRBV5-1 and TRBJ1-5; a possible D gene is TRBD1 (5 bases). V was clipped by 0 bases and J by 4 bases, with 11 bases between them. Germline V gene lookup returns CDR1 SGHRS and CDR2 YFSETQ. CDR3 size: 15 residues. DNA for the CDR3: TGCGCCAGCAGCTTGGGAACCGGGGCAAATCAGCCCCAGCATTTT. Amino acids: CASSLGTGANQPQHF.

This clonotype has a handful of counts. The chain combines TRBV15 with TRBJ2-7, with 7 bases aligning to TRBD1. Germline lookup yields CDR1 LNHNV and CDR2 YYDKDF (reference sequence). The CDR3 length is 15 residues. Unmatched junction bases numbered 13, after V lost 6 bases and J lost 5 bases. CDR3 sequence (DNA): TGTGCCACCAGGTCCAACAGGGGAAGTCGGAACGAGCAGTACTTC. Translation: CATRSNRGSRNEQYF.

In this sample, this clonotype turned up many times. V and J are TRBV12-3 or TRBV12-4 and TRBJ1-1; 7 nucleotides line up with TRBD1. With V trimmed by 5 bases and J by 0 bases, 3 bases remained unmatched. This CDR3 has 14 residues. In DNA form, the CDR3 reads TGTGCCAGCAGTGACAGGGACCTGAACACTGAAGCTTTCTTT. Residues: CASSDRDLNTEAFF.

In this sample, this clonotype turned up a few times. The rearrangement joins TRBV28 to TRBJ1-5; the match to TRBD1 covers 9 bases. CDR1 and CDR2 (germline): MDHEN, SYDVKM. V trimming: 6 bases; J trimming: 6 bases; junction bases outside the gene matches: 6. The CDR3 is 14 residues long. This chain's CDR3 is CASRGTGSSQPQHF. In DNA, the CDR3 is TGTGCCAGCAGGGGGACAGGGAGTAGTCAGCCCCAGCATTTT.

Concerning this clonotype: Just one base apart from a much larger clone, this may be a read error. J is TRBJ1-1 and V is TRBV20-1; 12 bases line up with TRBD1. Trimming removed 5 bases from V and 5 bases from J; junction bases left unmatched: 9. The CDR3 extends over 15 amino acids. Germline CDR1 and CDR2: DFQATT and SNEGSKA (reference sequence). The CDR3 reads CSAYPGQGAQTEAFF. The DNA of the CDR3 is TGCAGTGCTTACCCGGGACAGGGGGCGCAAACTGAAGCTTTCTTT.

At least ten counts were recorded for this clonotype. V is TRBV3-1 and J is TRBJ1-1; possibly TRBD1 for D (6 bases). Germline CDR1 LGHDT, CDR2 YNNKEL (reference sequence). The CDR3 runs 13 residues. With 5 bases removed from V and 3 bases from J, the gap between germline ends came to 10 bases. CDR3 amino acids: CASSRGYDTEAFF. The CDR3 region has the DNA TGTGCCAGCAGCAGGGGGTACGACACTGAAGCTTTCTTT. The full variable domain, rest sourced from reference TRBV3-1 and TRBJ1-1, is DTAVSQTPKYLVTQMGNDKSIKCEQNLGHDTMYWYKQDSKKFLKIMFSYNNKELIINETVPNRFSPKSPDKAHLNLHINSLELGDSAVYFCASSRGYDTEAFFGQGTRLTVV.

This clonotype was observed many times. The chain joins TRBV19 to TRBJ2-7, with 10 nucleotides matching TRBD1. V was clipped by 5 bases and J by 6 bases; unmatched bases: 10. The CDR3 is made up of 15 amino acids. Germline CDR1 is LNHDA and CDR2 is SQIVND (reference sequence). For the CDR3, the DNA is TGTGCCAGTAGTCTCCGGGACAGGGGTCTTGGCGAGCAGTACTTC. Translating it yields CASSLRDRGLGEQYF.

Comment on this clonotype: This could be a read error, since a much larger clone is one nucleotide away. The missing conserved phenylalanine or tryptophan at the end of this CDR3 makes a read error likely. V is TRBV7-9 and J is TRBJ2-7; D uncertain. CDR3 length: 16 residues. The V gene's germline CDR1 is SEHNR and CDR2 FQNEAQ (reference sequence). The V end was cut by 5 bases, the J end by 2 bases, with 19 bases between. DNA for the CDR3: TGTGCCAGCAGCATCAAGACCAGCAGAACAGCCTACGAGCAGTACTAC. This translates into CASSIKTSRTAYEQYY.

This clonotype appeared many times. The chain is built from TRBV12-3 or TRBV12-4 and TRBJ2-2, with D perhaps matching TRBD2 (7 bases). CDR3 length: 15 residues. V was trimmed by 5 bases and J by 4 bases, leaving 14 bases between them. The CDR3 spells CASSRGGLSTGELFF. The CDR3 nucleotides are TGTGCCAGCAGTAGGGGGGGCTTAAGCACCGGGGAGCTGTTTTTT.

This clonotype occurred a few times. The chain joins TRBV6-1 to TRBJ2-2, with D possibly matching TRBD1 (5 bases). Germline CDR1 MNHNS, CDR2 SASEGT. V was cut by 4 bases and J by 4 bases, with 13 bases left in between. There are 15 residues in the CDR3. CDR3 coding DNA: TGTGCCAGCAGTGGACAGAACACCTTCACCGGGGAGCTGTTTTTT. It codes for CASSGQNTFTGELFF.

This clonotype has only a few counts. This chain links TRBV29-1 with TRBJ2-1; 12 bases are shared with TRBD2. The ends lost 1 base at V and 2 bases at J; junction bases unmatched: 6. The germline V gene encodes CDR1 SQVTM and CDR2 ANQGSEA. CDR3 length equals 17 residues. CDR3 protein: CSVEGLAGVGAYNEQFF. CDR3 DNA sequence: TGCAGCGTTGAAGGACTAGCGGGGGTCGGCGCCTACAATGAGCAGTTCTTC.

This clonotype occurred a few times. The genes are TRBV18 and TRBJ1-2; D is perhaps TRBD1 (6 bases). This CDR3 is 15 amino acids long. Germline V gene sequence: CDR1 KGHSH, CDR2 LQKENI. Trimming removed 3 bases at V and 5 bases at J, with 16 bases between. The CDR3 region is CASSPGTGTEYGYTF. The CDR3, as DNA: TGTGCCAGCTCACCTGGAACAGGGACGGAATATGGCTACACCTTC.

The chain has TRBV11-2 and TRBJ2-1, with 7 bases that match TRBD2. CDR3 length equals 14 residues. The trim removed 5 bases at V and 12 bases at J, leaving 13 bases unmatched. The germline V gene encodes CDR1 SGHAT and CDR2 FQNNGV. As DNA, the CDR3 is TGTGCCAGCAGCGTATCCGGGACTACTTATGTGCAGTTCTTC. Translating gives CASSVSGTTYVQFF. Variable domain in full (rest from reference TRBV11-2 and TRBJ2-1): EAGVAQSPRYKIIEKRQSVAFWCNPISGHATLYWYQQILGQGPKLLIQFQNNGVVDDSQLPKDRFSAERLKGVDSTLKIQPAKLEDSAVYLCASSVSGTTYVQFFGPGTRLTVL.